This T cell receptor beta chain appears in the sequencing data of a study of T-cell reconstitution after alpha-beta-depleted transplantation in children. The germline gives CDR1 MNHNS, CDR2 SASEGT. The CDR3 length is 14 residues. Details on this clonotype: Mismatch with germline at one junction end may stem from a read error.

Preparation of the TCRbeta library involved a method that used unique molecular identifiers. One entry per CDR3 protein, called by TCRdb with MiXCR from the PCR reads. The sample yields roughly 500,000 distinct CDR3 sequences, approximately 32% seen once. This specimen consisted of PBMCs from the stem cell graft donor, obtained from the stem cell graft. The origin of this receptor is a human donor who donated a stem cell graft to a child with aplastic anemia. The chain uses TRBV6-1 and TRBJ2-6; D is possibly TRBD1 or TRBD2 (6 bases each). This CDR3 reads CASPTGTGANVLTF. CDR3 coding DNA: TGTGCCAGTCCCACAGGGACTGGTGCCAACGTCCTGACTTTC.